Sequencing of this T cell receptor (beta chain) was carried out in a study of blood T cell repertoires in COVID-19. TCRdb's table, derived via immunoSEQ multiplex PCR, lists solely in-frame clones and lacks some. The sample has approximately 180,000 clones; about 83% are singletons. This TCR came from a person aged 70 to 85 with COVID-19, enrolled during active disease. Sequencing was done on a sample of peripheral blood.

CDR3 nucleotide sequence: TGCGCCAGCAGCTTGGTAAACCAGGGCCCGAACACTGAAGCTTTCTTT. Its protein is CASSLVNQGPNTEAFF. The gene calls are TRBV5-1 and TRBJ1-1; weak D call: TRBD1 (5 bases). V lost 0 bases and J lost 1, with 13 bases in between. The CDR3 has 16 amino acids. Germline CDR1 is SGHRS and CDR2 is YFSETQ. The whole variable domain, filled in from reference TRBV5-1 and TRBJ1-1, reads KAGVTQTPRYLIKTRGQQVTLSCSPISGHRSVSWYQQTPGQGLQFLFEYFSETQRNKGNFPGRFSGRQFSNSRSEMNVSTLELGDSALYLCASSLVNQGPNTEAFFGQGTRLTVV.